This TCR beta chain stems from a study of blood T cells in healthy people across ages. Study-wide results and limits: Unknown donor CMV status possibly confounded expanded clonotype changes.

This CDR3 has 16 residues. Trimming removed 3 bases from V and 7 bases from J, with 19 bases in between. CDR1 and CDR2 from the germline V gene are MNHEY and SVGEGT. Extraction yielded at least 6 micrograms of total RNA per sample. This clonotype was counted between two and nine times. What it binds is unknown. Together with a sample-barcoded 5' primer, a J-beta primer mix was included in a second PCR lasting about 6 to 11 cycles. Template switching added a 12-random-nucleotide identifier to every cDNA molecule. One entry per CDR3 protein results from TCRdb running MiXCR on the 5' RACE reads. The sample has hundreds of thousands of distinct CDR3 sequences, around 50% seen once.

The TCR sequence derives from an elderly man in good health. The specimen was blood. The genes are TRBV6-2 or TRBV6-3 and TRBJ2-1; D could derive from TRBD1 or TRBD2 (5 bases each). The CDR3 loop is CASSYRSGTRVNEQFF. CDR3 coding DNA: TGTGCCAGCAGTTATAGGAGTGGGACGAGGGTTAATGAGCAGTTCTTC.